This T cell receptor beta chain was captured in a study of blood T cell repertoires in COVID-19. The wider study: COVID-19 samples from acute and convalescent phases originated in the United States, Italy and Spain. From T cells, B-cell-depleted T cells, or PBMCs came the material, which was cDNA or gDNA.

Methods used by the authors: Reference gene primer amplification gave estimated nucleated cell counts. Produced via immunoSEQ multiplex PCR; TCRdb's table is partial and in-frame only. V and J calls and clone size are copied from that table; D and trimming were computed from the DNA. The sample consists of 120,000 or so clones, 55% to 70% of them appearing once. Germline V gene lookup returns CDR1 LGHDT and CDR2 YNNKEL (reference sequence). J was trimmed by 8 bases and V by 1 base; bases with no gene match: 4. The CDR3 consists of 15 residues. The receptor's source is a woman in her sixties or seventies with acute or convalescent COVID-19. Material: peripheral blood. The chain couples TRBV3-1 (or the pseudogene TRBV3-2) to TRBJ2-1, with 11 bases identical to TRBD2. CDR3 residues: CASSQASGRTDEQFF. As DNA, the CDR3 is TGTGCCAGCAGCCAAGCTAGCGGGAGGACGGATGAGCAGTTCTTC.